One T cell receptor beta chain is described in this entry. Other DNA sequences in this specimen translate into the identical CDR3. Authors' methods: Amplified reference gene primers provided the basis for estimating nucleated cell counts. Profiled with immunoSEQ multiplex PCR; TCRdb holds only in-frame clones, not every one. D and trimming were read from the DNA, whereas the V and J calls and clone size are those reported in that table. The sample consists of 310,000 or so clones, about 85% of them appearing once. The data are from a study of blood T cell repertoires in COVID-19. Study as a whole: COVID-19 samples from acute and convalescent phases originated in the United States, Italy and Spain. Sources were T cells, B-cell-depleted T cells, or PBMCs; the material itself was cDNA or gDNA.

CDR1 is SGHTA and CDR2 is FQGNSA in the germline V gene. This CDR3 contains 14 residues. The ends were cut back, 3 bases at V and 3 bases at J, with 9 bases in the middle. Sample: peripheral blood. The chain couples TRBV7-2 to TRBJ1-3; no clear D gene. The sequence was obtained from a woman between 45 and 60 years old who had recovered from COVID-19. For the CDR3, the DNA is TGTGCCAGCAGCTTTTTGGGGAGTGGAAACACCATATATTTT. Translated: CASSFLGSGNTIYF.